A single sample is the source of the 22 T cell receptor beta chains below, sequenced in a study of T cells in Graves' hyperthyroidism and ophthalmopathy (dated by TCRdb to about 2019). Library prep was done by multiplex PCR. The sequencing machine was an Illumina HiSeq 2000. The TCR beta CDR3 regions were amplified from the RNA transcripts. For the first round of RT-PCR on the TCR CDR3, the HTBI primer set was used together with the Qiagen OneStep RT-PCR kit. TCRdb reran the public reads through fastp at Q25 and MiXCR, keeping productive beta chains. Rows with one shared CDR3 protein collapse into an entry with the most common genes and DNA. A total of fewer than 400,000 distinct CDR3 sequences appear in this sample, 11% to 15% of them only once. Jointly, the top ten make up approximately 27% of the sample. The sample consisted of blood. Receptor source: a man between 50 and 59 years old with Graves' ophthalmopathy.

There are a few counts of this clonotype. A single base separates this from a much larger clone, so it may be a read error. The chain has TRBV12-3 or TRBV12-4 and TRBJ2-7, with D unresolved. The CDR3 length is 14 residues. The CDR3 DNA reads TGTGCCGGCAGTTTATTCAGGACGGCCTACGAGCAGTACTTC. Translation: CAGSLFRTAYEQYF.

The rearrangement links TRBV12-3 or TRBV12-4 to TRBJ1-5; 10 bases line up with TRBD1. This CDR3 spans 15 amino acids. With V trimmed by 5 bases and J by 6 bases, 7 bases remained unmatched. The CDR3 bases are TGTGCCAGCAGTCCACGGGACAGGGGCGGTCAGCCCCAGCATTTT. Translating gives CASSPRDRGGQPQHF.

This clonotype was seen repeatedly, ten times or more. This chain joins TRBV20-1 and TRBJ1-6; D perhaps matches TRBD1 (5 bases). The V and J ends lost 1 base and 6 bases respectively, with 16 bases between them. Germline values: CDR1 DFQATT, CDR2 SNEGSKA (reference sequence). The CDR3 is 16 residues long. The CDR3 here is CSARVRRDGGNSPLHF. The DNA for the CDR3 is TGCAGTGCTAGAGTGAGGCGGGACGGAGGTAATTCACCCCTCCACTTT.

This clonotype has ten or more counts. The genes are TRBV20-1 and TRBJ1-1; TRBD1 matches 9 bases. J gave up 4 bases and V 6 bases, and 3 bases lay outside the gene matches. Germline V gene sequence: CDR1 DFQATT, CDR2 SNEGSKA (reference sequence). The CDR3 is 12 amino acids. CDR3 loop: CSALTGGTEAFF. CDR3 DNA: TGCAGTGCACTGACAGGGGGCACTGAAGCTTTCTTT.

This clonotype occurred a few times. The chain links TRBV9 to TRBJ2-2, with D perhaps matching TRBD2 (6 bases). V lost 0 bases to trimming and J lost 2 bases, with 8 bases between them. Germline V gives CDR1 SGDLS, CDR2 YYNGEE. This CDR3 has 15 residues. The CDR3 DNA follows: TGTGCCAGCAGCGTAGGGGACTCAAACACCGGGGAGCTGTTTTTT. This codes for CASSVGDSNTGELFF. The entire variable domain, with the rest obtained from reference TRBV9 and TRBJ2-2, is as follows: DSGVTQTPKHLITATGQRVTLRCSPRSGDLSVYWYQQSLDQGLQFLIQYYNGEERAKGNILERFSAQQFPDLHSELNLSSLELGDSALYFCASSVGDSNTGELFFGEGSRLTVL.

Many counts were recorded for this clonotype. J is TRBJ2-3 and V is TRBV11-3, with a weak D call TRBD1 (6 bases). The germline V gene has CDR1 SGHNT and CDR2 YENEEA. Trimming removed 5 bases from V and 5 bases from J, with 11 bases in between. The CDR3 totals 13 residues. The CDR3 is CASSVTGLDTQYF. The CDR3 DNA sequence: TGTGCCAGCAGCGTAACAGGGTTAGATACGCAGTATTTT.

This clonotype appeared a few times. The J gene is TRBJ1-6, the V gene TRBV18; 8 nucleotides agree with TRBD1. This CDR3 is 16 amino acids long. Germline values: CDR1 KGHSH, CDR2 LQKENI. V gave up 3 bases and J gave up 7 bases; unmatched junction bases: 8. CDR3 nucleotide sequence: TGTGCCAGCTCACCCAGCGGGACAGGAAGGAATTCACCCCTCCACTTT. Translation: CASSPSGTGRNSPLHF.

The CDR3 here is CASSLSSGGIYEQYF. CDR3 coding DNA: TGTGCCAGCAGCTTATCTAGCGGGGGGATCTACGAGCAGTACTTC. The V gene is TRBV7-9, the J gene TRBJ2-7; 11 bases are shared with TRBD2. The CDR3 is 15 residues long. The trim removed 2 bases at V and 3 bases at J, leaving 3 bases unmatched. Looked up from germline, CDR1 is SEHNR and CDR2 is FQNEAQ (reference sequence).

The sample holds many counts of this clonotype. The chain uses TRBV28 and TRBJ2-7; a weak D match, TRBD2 (5 bases). The CDR3 is 15 residues long. Germline V gene data show CDR1 as MDHEN and CDR2 as SYDVKM. The V and J ends lost 4 bases and 3 bases respectively, with 16 bases between them. The CDR3 DNA reads TGTGCCAGCAGTTCACCCGGGGTCGTCCTCTACGAGCAGTACTTC. Encoded protein: CASSSPGVVLYEQYF.

V and J are TRBV24-1 and TRBJ1-5; no clear D gene. V was trimmed by 0 bases and J by 2 bases, leaving 4 bases between them. Looked up from germline, CDR1 is KGHDR and CDR2 is SFDVKD. This CDR3 spans 14 amino acids. The CDR3 loop reads CATSDLTGNQPQHF. The CDR3 nucleotides are TGTGCCACCAGTGATTTGACAGGCAATCAGCCCCAGCATTTT.

This clonotype was seen more than once but under ten times. This chain's CDR3 is CASSPTSGASYEQYF. CDR3 nucleotides: TGTGCCAGCAGCCCGACTAGCGGAGCCTCCTACGAGCAGTACTTC. The V gene is TRBV7-9, the J gene TRBJ2-7, with 9 bases lining up with TRBD2. The CDR3 length is 15 residues. CDR1 and CDR2 (germline): SEHNR, FQNEAQ (reference sequence). Trimming removed 5 bases from V and 0 bases from J; junction bases left unmatched: 5.

CDR3 DNA sequence: TGTGCCAGCAGCCCTACCCCGCCTGGATCCTACAATGAGCAGTTCTTC. This sequence encodes CASSPTPPGSYNEQFF. The chain carries TRBV11-2 and TRBJ2-1; D remains ambiguous. This CDR3 comprises 16 residues. Germline V gene data show CDR1 as SGHAT and CDR2 as FQNNGV. The V and J ends lost 5 bases and 1 base respectively, with 15 bases between them.

This sequence joins TRBV5-4 and TRBJ2-3; the match to TRBD2 covers 9 bases. The ends lost 3 bases at V and 1 base at J; junction bases unmatched: 6. This CDR3 has 16 residues. CDR1 is SGHNT, CDR2 YYREEE, per germline (reference sequence). The CDR3 is CASSSPLAGGTDTQYF. In DNA form, the CDR3 reads TGTGCCAGCAGCTCCCCCTTAGCGGGGGGCACAGATACGCAGTATTTT.

The chain recombines TRBV7-6 with TRBJ2-1; D is perhaps TRBD2 (7 bases). The V end was cut by 2 bases, the J end by 5 bases, with 13 bases between. There are 15 residues in the CDR3. Germline V gene lookup returns CDR1 SGHVS and CDR2 FNYEAQ. CDR3 in DNA: TGTGCCAGCAGCTTATCGTGGGGGGGGCACAATGAGCAGTTCTTC. It codes for CASSLSWGGHNEQFF.

This clonotype was seen repeatedly, ten times or more. This chain connects TRBV7-8 to TRBJ1-2; the D is unclear. The CDR3 runs 15 residues. CDR1 and CDR2 from the germline V gene are SGHVS and FQNEAQ. The V end lost 2 bases, the J end lost 0 bases, and 10 bases lay between the germline ends. The CDR3 nucleotides are TGTGCCAGCAGCTTATCAGCGACAACTAACTATGGCTACACCTTC. Protein product: CASSLSATTNYGYTF.

At least ten counts were recorded for this clonotype. This sequence joins TRBV18 and TRBJ1-2, with unresolved D. V lost 3 bases to trimming and J lost 4 bases, with 9 bases between them. Germline CDR1 and CDR2: KGHSH and LQKENI. This CDR3 has 13 amino acids. CDR3: CASSPGRTYGYTF. The CDR3 region has the DNA TGTGCCAGCTCACCCGGGAGGACCTATGGCTACACCTTC.

J is TRBJ2-3 and V is TRBV9; no clear D. From germline, CDR1 is SGDLS and CDR2 YYNGEE. V was clipped by 4 bases and J by 2 bases, with 14 bases between them. The CDR3 extends over 15 amino acids. DNA of the CDR3: TGTGCCAGCAGCACGACCCGAACCTTCACAGATACGCAGTATTTT. Translating gives CASSTTRTFTDTQYF.

The chain links TRBV3-1 to TRBJ1-2; 9 nucleotides agree with TRBD1. V lost 4 bases to trimming and J lost 6 bases; unmatched junction nucleotides: 3. The CDR3 contains 13 residues. CDR1 LGHDT and CDR2 YNNKEL come from the germline V gene (reference sequence). The CDR3 sequence is CASSLWTGDGYTF. As DNA, the CDR3 is TGTGCCAGCAGCCTTTGGACAGGGGATGGCTACACCTTC.

This clonotype has a handful of counts. This chain uses TRBV20-1 with TRBJ2-5; 7 nucleotides align to TRBD2. Germline assignment: CDR1 DFQATT and CDR2 SNEGSKA (reference sequence). The trim removed 5 bases at V and 4 bases at J, leaving 13 bases unmatched. This CDR3 is built from 15 residues. CDR3 sequence: CSAGAGRARGETQYF. CDR3 nucleotide sequence: TGCAGTGCTGGGGCGGGGAGGGCTAGGGGAGAGACCCAGTACTTC.

Points on this clonotype: One base away lies a much larger clone, so this may be a sequencing read error. The chain employs TRBV5-1 and TRBJ2-7; TRBD1 matches 7 bases. The CDR3 runs 15 residues. Germline CDR1 is SGHRS and CDR2 is YFSETQ. The V and J ends lost 5 bases and 0 bases, in that order; junction bases with no gene match: 8. Here the CDR3 DNA reads TGCGCCAGCAGGACCGGACAGGTTTACTCCTACGAGCAGTACTTC. Protein sequence: CASRTGQVYSYEQYF.

This clonotype appeared a few times. This rearrangement joins TRBV6-2 or TRBV6-3 to TRBJ2-3; 7 bases are shared with TRBD2. The CDR3 sequence is 15 residues long. Germline assignment: CDR1 MNHEY and CDR2 SVGEGT. With V trimmed by 5 bases and J by 2 bases, 7 bases remained unmatched. CDR3: CASSVTGGNTDTQYF. DNA for the CDR3: TGTGCCAGCAGTGTAACGGGAGGAAACACAGATACGCAGTATTTT.

At least ten counts were recorded for this clonotype. The rearrangement joins TRBV12-3 or TRBV12-4 to TRBJ1-1, with TRBD1 matching 8 bases. This CDR3 has 14 amino acids. J gave up 5 bases and V 5 bases, and 7 bases lay outside the gene matches. In DNA, the CDR3 is TGTGCCAGCAGTCTACGACAGGGGCGGACTGAAGCTTTCTTT. Its protein is CASSLRQGRTEAFF.